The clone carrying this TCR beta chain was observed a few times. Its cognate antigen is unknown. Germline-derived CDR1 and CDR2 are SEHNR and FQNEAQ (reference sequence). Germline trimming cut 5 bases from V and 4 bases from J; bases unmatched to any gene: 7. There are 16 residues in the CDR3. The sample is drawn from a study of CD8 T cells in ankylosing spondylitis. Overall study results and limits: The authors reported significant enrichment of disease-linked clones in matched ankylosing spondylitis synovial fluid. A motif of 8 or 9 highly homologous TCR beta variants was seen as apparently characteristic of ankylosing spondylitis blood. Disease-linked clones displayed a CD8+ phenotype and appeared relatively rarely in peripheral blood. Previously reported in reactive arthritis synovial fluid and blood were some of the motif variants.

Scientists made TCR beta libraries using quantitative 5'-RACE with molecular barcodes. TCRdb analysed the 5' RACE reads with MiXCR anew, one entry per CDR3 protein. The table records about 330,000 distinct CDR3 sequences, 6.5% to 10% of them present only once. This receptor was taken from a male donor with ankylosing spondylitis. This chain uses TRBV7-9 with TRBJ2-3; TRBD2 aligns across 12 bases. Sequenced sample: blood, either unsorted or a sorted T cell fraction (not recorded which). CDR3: CASSPRTSGKADTQYF. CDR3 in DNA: TGTGCCAGCAGCCCCCGGACTAGCGGGAAAGCAGATACGCAGTATTTT.